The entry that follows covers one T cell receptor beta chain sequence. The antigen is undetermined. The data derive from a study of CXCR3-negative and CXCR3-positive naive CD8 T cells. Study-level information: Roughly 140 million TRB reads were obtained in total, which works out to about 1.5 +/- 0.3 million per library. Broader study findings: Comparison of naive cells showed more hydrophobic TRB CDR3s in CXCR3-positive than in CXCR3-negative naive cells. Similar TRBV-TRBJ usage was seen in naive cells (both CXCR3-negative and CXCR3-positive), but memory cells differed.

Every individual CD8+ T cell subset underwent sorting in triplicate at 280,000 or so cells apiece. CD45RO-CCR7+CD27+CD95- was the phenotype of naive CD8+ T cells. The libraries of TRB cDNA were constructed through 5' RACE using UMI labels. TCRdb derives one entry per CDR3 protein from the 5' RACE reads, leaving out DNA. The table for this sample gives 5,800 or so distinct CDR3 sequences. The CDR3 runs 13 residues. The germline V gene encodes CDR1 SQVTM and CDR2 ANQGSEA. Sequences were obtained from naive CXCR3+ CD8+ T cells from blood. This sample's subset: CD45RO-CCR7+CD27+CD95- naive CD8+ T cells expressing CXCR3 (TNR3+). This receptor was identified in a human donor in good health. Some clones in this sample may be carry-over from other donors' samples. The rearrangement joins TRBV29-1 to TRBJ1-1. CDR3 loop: CSVETGVLPEAFF.